This T cell receptor (beta chain) derives from a study of cytomegalovirus exposure and HLA in healthy donors (TCRdb year 2017). Turning to the overall study: A later analysis indicated that the 95 to 150 validation repertoires were generated on the platform also employed for the 700 or so repertoires of the first cohort. Besides the first cohort of roughly 660 subjects, a separate validation cohort made up of 90 to 150 different subjects was used. The study was designed to test whether signatures of past pathogen exposure could be identified by cataloging public T cell receptors. To predict cytomegalovirus infection status, the study combined high-throughput TCR immunosequencing, statistical association of individual TCRs with disease status, and machine learning.

Points the paper makes about the study in general: A total of 150 to 200 TCR beta chains were listed by the study as associated with cytomegalovirus. All 130 or so repertoires were used to score co-occurrence in the validation cohort in a later analysis, because that analysis had no HLA typing for the cohort. Cytomegalovirus status was reported to be diagnosed by the classifier with high specificity and sensitivity in both the original and validation cohorts. Of the cluster scores, 90% to 95% were above 0 in a later analysis, which found that TCRs clustered in the first cohort also tended to co-occur in the roughly 130 validation repertoires. Most TCR sequences were seen in very few donors, while some public TCRs were found in many individuals. Three of the identified cytomegalovirus-associated TCR beta chains were confirmed in vitro to be specific for cytomegalovirus antigens. According to the authors, the approach could potentially be generalized to other disease states and immunological phenotypes.

Based on the germline V gene (reference sequence), the CDR1 and CDR2 sequences are PRHDT and FYEKMQ. The CDR3 has 13 amino acids, counting the end cysteine and phenylalanine. The sequence is cut down to CDR3 DNA, 39 bases in frame from base 1. V and J lose 2 bases and 2 bases, and a span of 6 bases separates them. The donors were included in the validation cohort of over a hundred subjects, a group kept apart from the roughly 670-subject first cohort. The protocol used for the library was the immunoSEQ multiplex PCR assay. The source study handled its data this way. To diagnose cytomegalovirus status from the catalog of TCR beta chain sequences, a statistical classification framework was built. TCRdb provides this immuneACCESS table in a form limited to in-frame rearrangements. Some clones are lacking; in checked studies, under half of them reflect an unresolved V gene, and why the rest are absent is not known. V, J and clone size are taken as reported in that table, and D and trimming were inferred from the DNA itself. The table for this sample lists 130,000 to 150,000 clones; 75% to 90% of them were counted only once. The ten largest account for less than 7% of the sample.

Note on this clone: No antigen is known for it. Base quality data are lacking; no much larger clone is found one base away.

The sequenced material came from PBMCs. The chain is encoded by TRBV13 joined to TRBJ1-1; the D segment cannot be called with confidence. This sequence was found in a woman aged 25 to 39 in good health and CMV-seropositive. The encoded CDR3 is CASSLSLNTEAFF. The nucleotide sequence reads TGTGCCAGCAGCTTAAGCCTTAACACTGAAGCTTTCTTT.